This T cell receptor (beta chain) originates from a study of OX40 agonist ivuxolimab in advanced cancers. Study overall: The dose of intravenous ivuxolimab that patients received every 2 weeks ranged from 0.01 to 10 mg/kg. Patients with prior anti-PD-1, anti-PD-L1 or anti-CTLA-4 therapy were eligible; less than 50% had some. Findings and limits, study-wide: Among the least clonally expanded were partial responders at 0.1-3.0 mg/kg.

The repertoire was sequenced with immunoSEQ multiplex PCR; TCRdb's copy has only in-frame clones and lacks some. The sample holds under 20,000 clones, less than 85% seen once. There are 15 residues in the CDR3. Germline V lookup: CDR1 SGDLS, CDR2 YYNGEE. Trimming took 4 bases from V and 0 from J, leaving 13 bases between them. As concerns this clone: The antigen is not known.

This rearrangement joins TRBV9 to TRBJ1-1, with a weak D call TRBD1 (6 bases). Sequencing was performed on CD4+ or CD8+ T cells sorted from blood, taken in a trial of the OX40 agonist ivuxolimab. The clonotype originates from an adult with an advanced solid tumor such as melanoma, head and neck, liver or kidney cancer. CDR3 amino acids: CASSPRGSLNTEAFF. CDR3 nucleotide sequence: TGTGCCAGCAGCCCCAGGGGCAGCCTGAACACTGAAGCTTTCTTT. Full variable domain (remainder filled in from reference TRBV9 and TRBJ1-1): DSGVTQTPKHLITATGQRVTLRCSPRSGDLSVYWYQQSLDQGLQFLIQYYNGEERAKGNILERFSAQQFPDLHSELNLSSLELGDSALYFCASSPRGSLNTEAFFGQGTRLTVV.